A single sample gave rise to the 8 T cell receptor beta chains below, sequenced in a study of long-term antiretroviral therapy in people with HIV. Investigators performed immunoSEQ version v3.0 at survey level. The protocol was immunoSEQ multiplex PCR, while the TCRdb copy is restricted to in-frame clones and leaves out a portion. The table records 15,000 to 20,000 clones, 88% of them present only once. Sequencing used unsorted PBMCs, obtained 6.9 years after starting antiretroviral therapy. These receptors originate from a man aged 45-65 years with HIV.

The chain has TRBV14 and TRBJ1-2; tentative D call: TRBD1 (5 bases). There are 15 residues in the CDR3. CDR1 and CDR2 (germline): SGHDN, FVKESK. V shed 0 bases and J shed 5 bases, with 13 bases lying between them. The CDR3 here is CASSQDHRGTYGYTF. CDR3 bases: TGTGCCAGCAGCCAAGACCATCGGGGCACTTATGGCTACACCTTC.

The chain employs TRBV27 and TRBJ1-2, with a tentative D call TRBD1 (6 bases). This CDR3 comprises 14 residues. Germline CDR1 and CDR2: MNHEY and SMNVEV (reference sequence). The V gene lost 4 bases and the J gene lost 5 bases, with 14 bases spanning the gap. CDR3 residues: CASSSPGALYGYTF. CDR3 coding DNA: TGTGCCAGCAGTTCCCCAGGGGCCCTATATGGCTACACCTTC.

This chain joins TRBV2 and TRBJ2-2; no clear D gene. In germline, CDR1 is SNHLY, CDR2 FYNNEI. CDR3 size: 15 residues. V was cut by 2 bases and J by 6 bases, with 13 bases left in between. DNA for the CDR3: TGTGCCAGCAGTGAAATACCGCCTGCATCCGGGGAGCTGTTTTTT. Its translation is CASSEIPPASGELFF. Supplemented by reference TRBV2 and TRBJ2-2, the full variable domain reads EPEVTQTPSHQVTQMGQEVILRCVPISNHLYFYWYRQILGQKVEFLVSFYNNEISEKSEIFDDQFSVERPDGSNFTLKIRSTKLEDSAMYFCASSEIPPASGELFFGEGSRLTVL.

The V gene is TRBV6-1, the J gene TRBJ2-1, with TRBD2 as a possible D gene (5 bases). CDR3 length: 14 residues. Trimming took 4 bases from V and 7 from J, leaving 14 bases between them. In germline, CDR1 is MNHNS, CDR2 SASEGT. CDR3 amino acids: CASSGPIRENEQFF. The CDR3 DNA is TGTGCCAGCAGTGGCCCGATCCGGGAAAATGAGCAGTTCTTC.

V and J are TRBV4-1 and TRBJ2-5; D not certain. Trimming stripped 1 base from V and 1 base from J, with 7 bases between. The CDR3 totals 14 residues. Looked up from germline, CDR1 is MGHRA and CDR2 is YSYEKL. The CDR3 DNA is TGCGCCAGCAGCCAAGGTTGGGCCCAAGAGACCCAGTACTTC. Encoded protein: CASSQGWAQETQYF.

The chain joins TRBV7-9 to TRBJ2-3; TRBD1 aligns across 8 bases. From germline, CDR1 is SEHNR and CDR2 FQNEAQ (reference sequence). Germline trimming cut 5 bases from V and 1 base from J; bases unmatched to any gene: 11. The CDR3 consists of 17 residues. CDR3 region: CASSLTFGTGRTDTQYF. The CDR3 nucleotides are TGTGCCAGCAGCCTGACGTTCGGGACAGGCCGCACAGATACGCAGTATTTT.

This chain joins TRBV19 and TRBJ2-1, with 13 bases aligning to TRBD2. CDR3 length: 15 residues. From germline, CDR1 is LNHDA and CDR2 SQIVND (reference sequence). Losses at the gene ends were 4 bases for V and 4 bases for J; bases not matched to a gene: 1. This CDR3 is CASSKGLAGYNEQFF. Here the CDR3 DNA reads TGTGCCAGTAGTAAGGGACTAGCGGGGTACAATGAGCAGTTCTTC.

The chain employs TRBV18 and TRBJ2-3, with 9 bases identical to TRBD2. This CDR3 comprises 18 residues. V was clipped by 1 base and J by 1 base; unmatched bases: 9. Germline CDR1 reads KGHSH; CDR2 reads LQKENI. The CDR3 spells CASSPLFSGSPRTDTQYF. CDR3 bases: TGTGCCAGCTCACCACTATTTAGCGGGAGCCCTCGCACAGATACGCAGTATTTT.